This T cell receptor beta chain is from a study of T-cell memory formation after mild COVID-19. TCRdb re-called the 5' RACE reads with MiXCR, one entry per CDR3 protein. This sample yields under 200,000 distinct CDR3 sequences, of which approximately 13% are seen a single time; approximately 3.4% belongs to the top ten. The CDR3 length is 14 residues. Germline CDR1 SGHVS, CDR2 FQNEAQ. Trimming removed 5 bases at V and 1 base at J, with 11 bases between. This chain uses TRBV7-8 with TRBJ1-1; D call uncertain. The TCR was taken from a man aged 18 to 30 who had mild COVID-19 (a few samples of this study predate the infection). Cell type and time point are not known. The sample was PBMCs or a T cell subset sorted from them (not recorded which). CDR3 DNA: TGTGCCAGCAGCGAGGGCGCCCGGAACACTGAAGCTTTCTTT. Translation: CASSEGARNTEAFF.